Sequencing of this TCR beta chain was carried out in a study of blood T cells in healthy people across ages. Broader study findings: While age rose, TCR beta diversity per million T cells dropped in a roughly linear way.

A word on this clonotype: Its antigen remains unknown.

Alongside a J-beta primer mix, a sample-barcoded 5' primer served in a second PCR lasting about 7 to 11 cycles. Each of the cDNA molecules was tagged by a template-switch adaptor with 12 random nucleotides. TCRdb re-analysed the 5' RACE reads in MiXCR, keeping a single row per CDR3 protein. Of over 600,000 distinct CDR3 sequences in the sample, approximately 60% were seen once. Isolated PBMCs totaled at least 6.5 million in each sample. The CDR3 consists of 12 residues. The germline V gene has CDR1 MDHEN and CDR2 SYDVKM. The germline V and J ends were trimmed by 2 bases and 5 bases, with 6 bases remaining between them.

The clonotype was recovered from a man in his forties or fifties in good health. Input material: blood. The chain uses TRBV28 and TRBJ1-1; TRBD1 is a possible D gene (5 bases). In DNA form, the CDR3 reads TGTGCCAGCAGTTTAAGGGGTACTGAAGCTTTCTTT. Translating it yields CASSLRGTEAFF.